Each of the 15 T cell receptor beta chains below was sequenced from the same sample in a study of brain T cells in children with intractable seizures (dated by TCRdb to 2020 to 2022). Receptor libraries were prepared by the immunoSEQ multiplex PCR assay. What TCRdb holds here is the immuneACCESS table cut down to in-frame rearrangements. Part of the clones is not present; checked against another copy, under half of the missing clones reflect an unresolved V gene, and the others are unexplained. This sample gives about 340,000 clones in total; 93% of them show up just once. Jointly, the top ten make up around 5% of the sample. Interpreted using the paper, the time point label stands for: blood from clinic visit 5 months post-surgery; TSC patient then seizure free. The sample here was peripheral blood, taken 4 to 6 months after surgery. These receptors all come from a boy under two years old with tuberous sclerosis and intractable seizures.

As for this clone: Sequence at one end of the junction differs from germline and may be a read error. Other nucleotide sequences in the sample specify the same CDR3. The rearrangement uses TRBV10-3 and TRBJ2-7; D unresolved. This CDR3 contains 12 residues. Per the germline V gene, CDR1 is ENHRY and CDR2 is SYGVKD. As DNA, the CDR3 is TGCGCCATCAGTGCATGGAACTACGAGCAGTACTTC. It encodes CAISAWNYEQYF.

CDR3: CASSLGAHDYGYTF. DNA of the CDR3: TGTGCCAGCAGCTTAGGGGCGCATGACTATGGCTACACCTTC. The chain employs TRBV7-2 and TRBJ1-2; D gene uncertain. This CDR3 spans 14 amino acids. Germline values: CDR1 SGHTA, CDR2 FQGNSA. V was clipped by 1 base and J by 3 bases, with 9 bases between them.

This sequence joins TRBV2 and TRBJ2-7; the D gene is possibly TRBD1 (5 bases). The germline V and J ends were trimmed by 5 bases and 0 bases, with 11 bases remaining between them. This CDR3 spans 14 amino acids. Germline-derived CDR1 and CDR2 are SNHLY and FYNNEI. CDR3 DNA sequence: TGTGCCAGCAGTCTTAGAGACAGCTCCTACGAGCAGTACTTC. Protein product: CASSLRDSSYEQYF.

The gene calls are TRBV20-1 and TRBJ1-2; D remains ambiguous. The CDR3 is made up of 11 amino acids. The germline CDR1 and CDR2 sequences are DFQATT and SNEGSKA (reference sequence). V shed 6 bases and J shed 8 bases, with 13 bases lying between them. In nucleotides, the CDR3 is TGCAGTGCAAGGGCGAAGGACGGCTACACCTTC. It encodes CSARAKDGYTF.

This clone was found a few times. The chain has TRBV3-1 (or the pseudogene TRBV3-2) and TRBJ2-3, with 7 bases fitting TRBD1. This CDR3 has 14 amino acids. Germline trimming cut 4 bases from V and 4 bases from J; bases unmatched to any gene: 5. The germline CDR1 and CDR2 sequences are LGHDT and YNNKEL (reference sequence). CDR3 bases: TGTGCCAGCAGCCTATTCGGACAGGCAGATACGCAGTATTTT. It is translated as CASSLFGQADTQYF.

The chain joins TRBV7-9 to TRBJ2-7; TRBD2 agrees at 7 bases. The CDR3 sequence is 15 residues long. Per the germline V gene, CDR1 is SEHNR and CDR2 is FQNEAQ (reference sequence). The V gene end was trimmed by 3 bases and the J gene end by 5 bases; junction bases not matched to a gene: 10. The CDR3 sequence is CASSFTGGLSHEQYF. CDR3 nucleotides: TGTGCCAGCAGCTTCACGGGGGGTCTTAGTCACGAGCAGTACTTC.

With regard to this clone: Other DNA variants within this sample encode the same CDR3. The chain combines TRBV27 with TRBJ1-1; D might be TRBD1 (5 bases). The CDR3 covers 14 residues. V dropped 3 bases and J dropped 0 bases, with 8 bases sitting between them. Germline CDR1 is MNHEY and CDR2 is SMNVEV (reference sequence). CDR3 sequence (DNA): TGTGCCAGCAGTTTGGGCAGGGTGAACACTGAAGCTTTCTTT. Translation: CASSLGRVNTEAFF.

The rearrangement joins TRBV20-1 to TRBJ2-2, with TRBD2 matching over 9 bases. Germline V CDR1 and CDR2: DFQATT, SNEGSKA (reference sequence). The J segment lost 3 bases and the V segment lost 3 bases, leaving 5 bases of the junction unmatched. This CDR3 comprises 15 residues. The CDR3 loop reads CSASAGGPDTGELFF. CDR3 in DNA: TGCAGTGCTAGTGCGGGGGGGCCGGACACCGGGGAGCTGTTTTTT.

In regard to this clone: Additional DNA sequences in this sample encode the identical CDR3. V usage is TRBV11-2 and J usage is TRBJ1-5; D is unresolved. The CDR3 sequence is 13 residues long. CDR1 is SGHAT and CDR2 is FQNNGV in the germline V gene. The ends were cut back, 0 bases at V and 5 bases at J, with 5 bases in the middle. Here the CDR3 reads CASSLDRDQPQHF. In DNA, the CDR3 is TGTGCCAGCAGCTTAGATCGGGATCAGCCCCAGCATTTT.

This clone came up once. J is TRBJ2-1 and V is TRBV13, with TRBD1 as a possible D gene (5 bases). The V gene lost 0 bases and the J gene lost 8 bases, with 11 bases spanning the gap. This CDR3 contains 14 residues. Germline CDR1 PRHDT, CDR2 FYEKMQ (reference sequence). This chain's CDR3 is CASSLGQGRDEQFF. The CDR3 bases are TGTGCCAGCAGCTTAGGGCAGGGTAGGGATGAGCAGTTCTTC.

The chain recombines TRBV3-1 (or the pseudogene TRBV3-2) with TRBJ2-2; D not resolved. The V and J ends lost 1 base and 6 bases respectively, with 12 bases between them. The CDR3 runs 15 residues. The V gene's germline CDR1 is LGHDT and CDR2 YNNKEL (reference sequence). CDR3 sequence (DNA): TGTGCCAGCAGCCAAGGGACCCGCTGGGCCGGGGAGCTGTTTTTT. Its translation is CASSQGTRWAGELFF.

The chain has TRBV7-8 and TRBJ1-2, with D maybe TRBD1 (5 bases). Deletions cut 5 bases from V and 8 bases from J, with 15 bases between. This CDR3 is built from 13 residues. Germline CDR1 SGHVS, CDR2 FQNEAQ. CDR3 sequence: CASSGGTLDGYTF. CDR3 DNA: TGTGCCAGCAGCGGGGGAACGTTGGACGGCTACACCTTC.

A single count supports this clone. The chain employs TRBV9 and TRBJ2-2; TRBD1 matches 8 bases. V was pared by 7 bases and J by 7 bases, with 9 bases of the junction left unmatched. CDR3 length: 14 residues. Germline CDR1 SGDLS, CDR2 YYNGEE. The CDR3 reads CASRPTGAGGELFF. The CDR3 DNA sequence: TGTGCCAGCCGGCCGACAGGGGCGGGCGGGGAGCTGTTTTTT.

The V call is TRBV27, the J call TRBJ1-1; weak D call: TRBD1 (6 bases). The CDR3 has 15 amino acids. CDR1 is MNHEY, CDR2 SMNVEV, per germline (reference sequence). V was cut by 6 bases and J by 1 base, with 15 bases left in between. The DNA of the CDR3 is TGTGCCAGCAGGATCCTAGGGACACCGAACACTGAAGCTTTCTTT. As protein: CASRILGTPNTEAFF.

The CDR3 loop is CASSYKESYEQYF. The CDR3 region has the DNA TGTGCCAGCAGTTACAAGGAGTCCTACGAGCAGTACTTC. This chain connects TRBV6-5 to TRBJ2-7; D uncertain. Germline loops: CDR1 MNHEY, CDR2 SVGAGI. Trimming took 2 bases from V and 1 from J, leaving 6 bases between them. This CDR3 is built from 13 residues.